The 32 T cell receptor beta chains below come from one sample, sequenced in a study of cytomegalovirus exposure and HLA in healthy donors. The assay was immunoSEQ multiplex PCR, and TCRdb's table has in-frame clones only and misses some. Here the sample spans 97,000 or so clones, roughly 89% being singletons. The specimen was PBMCs. These receptors were collected from a woman aged 25 to 39 in good health and CMV-seronegative.

V usage is TRBV4-2 and J usage is TRBJ2-7; D ambiguous. This CDR3 is built from 12 residues. Between the trimmed V and J ends, which lost 1 base and 4 bases, there was a span of 5 bases. Germline V CDR1 and CDR2: LGHNA, YNFKEQ. For the CDR3, the DNA is TGTGCCAGCAGCCAAGGGGCGTACGAGCAGTACTTC. Translation: CASSQGAYEQYF.

This clone was picked up one time. The J gene is TRBJ1-2, the V gene TRBV6-5; no clear D gene. Trimming took off 0 bases at V and 8 bases at J, with 13 bases between the two ends. There are 14 residues in the CDR3. The V gene's germline CDR1 is MNHEY and CDR2 SVGAGI. This chain's CDR3 is CASSYSTKGGGYTF. CDR3 nucleotides: TGTGCCAGCAGTTACTCGACTAAGGGTGGAGGCTACACCTTC.

DNA of the CDR3: TGTGCCAGCAGTCGCACAGGGGGCAGGTATGGCTACACCTTC. Translating gives CASSRTGGRYGYTF. This rearrangement joins TRBV27 to TRBJ1-2; 9 bases align to TRBD1. Germline values: CDR1 MNHEY, CDR2 SMNVEV (reference sequence). The CDR3 runs 14 residues. Trimming cost V 5 bases and J 5 bases; bases outside gene matches: 6.

The chain uses TRBV19 and TRBJ1-2; 9 bases agree with TRBD1. After removal of 4 bases from V and 3 bases from J, the junction contained 6 bases not matched to a gene. CDR3 length: 15 residues. Germline V lookup: CDR1 LNHDA, CDR2 SQIVND (reference sequence). This chain's CDR3 is CASSTPQGADYGYTF. Written as DNA, the CDR3 is TGTGCCAGTAGTACCCCACAGGGGGCCGACTATGGCTACACCTTC.

The rearrangement joins TRBV19 to TRBJ2-1; D gene ambiguous. The CDR3 runs 14 residues. Germline CDR1 and CDR2: LNHDA and SQIVND (reference sequence). V was pared by 4 bases and J by 9 bases, with 16 bases between. The CDR3 DNA reads as TGTGCCAGTAGTAGCACTCCCGGTCCAGGTGAGCAGTTCTTC. The encoded protein is CASSSTPGPGEQFF. Full variable domain (rest looked up from reference TRBV19 and TRBJ2-1): DGGITQSPKYLFRKEGQNVTLSCEQNLNHDAMYWYRQDPGQGLRLIYYSQIVNDFQKGDIAEGYSVSREKKESFPLTVTSAQKNPTAFYLCASSSTPGPGEQFFGPGTRLTVL.

The chain employs TRBV4-1 and TRBJ2-7, with 14 bases that match TRBD2. This CDR3 contains 14 residues. In germline, CDR1 is MGHRA, CDR2 YSYEKL. After removal of 5 bases from V and 3 bases from J, the junction contained 0 bases not matched to a gene. The CDR3 reads CASSGTSGGYEQYF. As DNA, the CDR3 is TGCGCCAGCAGCGGGACTAGCGGGGGCTACGAGCAGTACTTC.

This rearrangement joins TRBV27 to TRBJ2-7; 7 nucleotides agree with TRBD2. Germline CDR1 and CDR2: MNHEY and SMNVEV (reference sequence). V lost 11 bases, J lost 1 base, and 8 bases stayed unmatched. The CDR3 consists of 13 residues. The CDR3 region has the DNA TGTGCCCCTAGGGAGGGAAAATCCTACGAGCAGTACTTC. Its translation: CAPREGKSYEQYF.

The chain couples TRBV28 to TRBJ2-7, with D possibly TRBD2 on 6 matching bases. V lost 7 bases, J lost 0 bases, and 10 bases lay in between. The CDR3 is 13 amino acids. CDR1 is MDHEN, CDR2 SYDVKM, per germline. The CDR3 here is CASTRGTSYEQYF. The CDR3 DNA sequence: TGTGCCAGCACGCGCGGGACCTCCTACGAGCAGTACTTC.

This clone has more than one count but fewer than ten. This sequence joins TRBV19 and TRBJ1-5; 7 positions agree with TRBD1. V lost 0 bases and J lost 6; bases outside the gene matches: 14. Germline CDR1 is LNHDA and CDR2 is SQIVND (reference sequence). The CDR3 extends over 18 amino acids. The CDR3 spells CASSIDLAKGARGQPQHF. The CDR3 nucleotides are TGTGCCAGTAGTATAGACCTTGCGAAGGGGGCGCGGGGTCAGCCCCAGCATTTT. Combining the CDR3 with reference TRBV19 and TRBJ1-5 gives the whole variable domain DGGITQSPKYLFRKEGQNVTLSCEQNLNHDAMYWYRQDPGQGLRLIYYSQIVNDFQKGDIAEGYSVSREKKESFPLTVTSAQKNPTAFYLCASSIDLAKGARGQPQHFGDGTRLSIL.

The V gene is TRBV18, the J gene TRBJ1-4; tentative D call: TRBD1 (5 bases). The germline V gene encodes CDR1 KGHSH and CDR2 LQKENI. Trimming removed 0 bases from V and 3 bases from J, with 14 bases in between. This CDR3 has 17 amino acids. The CDR3 DNA follows: TGTGCCAGCTCACCACCGTCCCAGGGCCCGTCTAATGAAAAACTGTTTTTT. Residues: CASSPPSQGPSNEKLFF.

This clone was counted once. The V call is TRBV7-2, the J call TRBJ2-1; TRBD2 agrees at 10 bases. Germline assignment: CDR1 SGHTA and CDR2 FQGNSA. The CDR3 is 14 amino acids. Trimming cost V 0 bases and J 7 bases; bases outside gene matches: 0. The CDR3 DNA reads TGTGCCAGCAGCTTAGCTAGCGGGAGGAATGAGCAGTTCTTC. It translates to CASSLASGRNEQFF.

V usage is TRBV5-4 and J usage is TRBJ2-7; 9 bases map to TRBD1. The germline gives CDR1 SGHNT, CDR2 YYREEE (reference sequence). After removal of 4 bases from V and 4 bases from J, the junction contained 9 bases not matched to a gene. The CDR3 covers 15 residues. This CDR3 is CASSPAGQGIYEQYF. Here the CDR3 DNA reads TGTGCCAGCAGCCCCGCGGGACAGGGAATATACGAGCAGTACTTC.

Concerning this clone: At one of its ends the junction is not consistent with the germline gene, which may arise from a read error. The chain joins TRBV5-8 to TRBJ1-2; TRBD1 agrees at 7 bases. The CDR3 covers 11 residues. CDR1 and CDR2 (germline): SGHTS, YDEGEE. The CDR3 region has the DNA TGTGCCAGCAGCATGGACAGGATGCTGATGTTC. Amino acid sequence: CASSMDRMLMF.

The rearrangement uses TRBV27 and TRBJ1-2; TRBD1 is a possible D gene (6 bases). The CDR3 contains 17 residues. CDR1 and CDR2 (germline): MNHEY, SMNVEV (reference sequence). The germline V and J ends were trimmed by 6 bases and 1 base, with 21 bases remaining between them. The CDR3 DNA sequence: TGTGCCAGCAGCCCTCTCCTTCCTACAGGGAATAACTATGGCTACACCTTC. This encodes CASSPLLPTGNNYGYTF.

This sequence joins TRBV4-1 and TRBJ1-1; D is undetermined. Trimming removed 4 bases from V and 5 bases from J, with 26 bases in between. Looked up from germline, CDR1 is MGHRA and CDR2 is YSYEKL. The CDR3 totals 18 residues. CDR3 DNA sequence: TGCGCCAGCAGCCCCTCGGAGTACCGGGGAAGGCGGAATACTGAAGCTTTCTTT. It encodes CASSPSEYRGRRNTEAFF.

The chain couples TRBV27 to TRBJ2-1; 9 bases match TRBD2. The CDR3 has 15 residues. The germline V gene encodes CDR1 MNHEY and CDR2 SMNVEV (reference sequence). Unmatched junction bases numbered 6, after V lost 5 bases and J lost 4 bases. The CDR3 loop reads CASSLSGGPYNEQFF. CDR3 sequence (DNA): TGTGCCAGCAGTCTTAGCGGGGGACCTTACAATGAGCAGTTCTTC.

The chain uses TRBV4-2 and TRBJ2-3, with D unclear. CDR3 length: 14 amino acids. The ends were cut back, 0 bases at V and 5 bases at J, with 9 bases in the middle. In germline, CDR1 is LGHNA, CDR2 YNFKEQ. The CDR3 sequence: CASSQERRRDTQYF. The CDR3 bases are TGTGCCAGCAGCCAAGAAAGGCGGAGAGATACGCAGTATTTT.

The chain couples TRBV7-9 to TRBJ1-2; 9 bases are shared with TRBD1. The CDR3 runs 14 residues. V lost 5 bases to trimming and J lost 2 bases; unmatched junction nucleotides: 3. The germline V gene has CDR1 SEHNR and CDR2 FQNEAQ (reference sequence). CDR3 sequence reads: CASSAGTGNYGYTF. Written as DNA, the CDR3 is TGTGCCAGCAGCGCGGGGACAGGGAACTATGGCTACACCTTC.

The chain carries TRBV6-7 and TRBJ2-7; TRBD2 agrees at 7 bases. TRBV6-7 is an ORF for which the function is uncertain. CDR3 length equals 17 residues. The junction had 17 bases not matched to a gene; V was cut back by 4 bases and J by 5 bases. The DNA for the CDR3 is TGTGCCAGCAGTTCCATTCCTTACTGGACTAGAAACGACGAGCAGTACTTC. Protein product: CASSSIPYWTRNDEQYF.

The chain carries TRBV2 and TRBJ2-1, with a tentative D call TRBD2 (6 bases). Germline V gene sequence: CDR1 SNHLY, CDR2 FYNNEI. V lost 5 bases, J lost 2 bases, and 10 bases lay in between. The CDR3 runs to 14 residues. In nucleotides, the CDR3 is TGTGCCAGCAGTAGTAGCGGACCCTACAATGAGCAGTTCTTC. Translation: CASSSSGPYNEQFF.

The chain joins TRBV27 to TRBJ2-1; 11 nucleotides agree with TRBD2. Trimming cost V 2 bases and J 4 bases; bases outside gene matches: 7. CDR1 is MNHEY and CDR2 is SMNVEV in the germline V gene (reference sequence). The CDR3 is 17 residues long. CDR3 loop: CASSLRLAGRSYNEQFF. As DNA, the CDR3 is TGTGCCAGCAGTTTACGACTAGCGGGACGGTCTTACAATGAGCAGTTCTTC.

The chain combines TRBV18 with TRBJ2-1; 7 bases fit TRBD2. From germline, CDR1 is KGHSH and CDR2 LQKENI. The CDR3 consists of 15 residues. With 1 base clipped from V and 9 bases from J, the junction kept 9 bases outside the gene matches. The CDR3 spells CASSPQRAPGGEQFF. As DNA, the CDR3 is TGTGCCAGCTCACCACAGAGGGCCCCGGGGGGTGAGCAGTTCTTC.

J is TRBJ1-1 and V is TRBV4-1; the D is unclear. There are 14 residues in the CDR3. Trimming removed 0 bases at V and 1 base at J, with 6 bases between. Germline V gene lookup returns CDR1 MGHRA and CDR2 YSYEKL. DNA for the CDR3: TGCGCCAGCAGCCAAGAGTCGAGGAACACTGAAGCTTTCTTT. It translates to CASSQESRNTEAFF.

This rearrangement joins TRBV5-1 to TRBJ1-1; D perhaps matches TRBD1 (5 bases). The CDR3 contains 15 residues. Looked up from germline, CDR1 is SGHRS and CDR2 is YFSETQ. The V end was cut by 1 base, the J end by 1 base, with 11 bases between. The CDR3 DNA sequence: TGCGCCAGCAGCTTGCGAGGAGGGGAGAACACTGAAGCTTTCTTT. This gives the protein CASSLRGGENTEAFF.

The rearrangement uses TRBV11-3 and TRBJ2-7; TRBD2 aligns across 14 bases. CDR3 length: 14 residues. The germline V gene has CDR1 SGHNT and CDR2 YENEEA. J gave up 6 bases and V 4 bases, and 2 bases lay outside the gene matches. The CDR3 nucleotides read TGTGCCAGCAGCTCCGGACTAGCGGGAGGCGAGCAGTACTTC. Residues: CASSSGLAGGEQYF.

This chain connects TRBV29-1 to TRBJ2-1; 7 nucleotides align to TRBD2. V lost 5 bases to trimming and J lost 7 bases; unmatched junction nucleotides: 8. Germline V gene lookup returns CDR1 SQVTM and CDR2 ANQGSEA. The CDR3 has 13 residues. CDR3 region: CSVSAGEDNEQFF. CDR3 nucleotide sequence: TGCAGCGTTTCGGCGGGAGAAGATAATGAGCAGTTCTTC.

V is TRBV7-8 and J is TRBJ2-5, with 10 bases fitting TRBD2. Germline V CDR1 and CDR2: SGHVS, FQNEAQ. V shed 8 bases and J 5 bases; nucleotides not matched to a gene: 8. The CDR3 length is 14 residues. This CDR3 reads CASSSGRARETQYF. In DNA form, the CDR3 reads TGTGCCAGCTCCAGCGGGAGGGCTCGGGAGACCCAGTACTTC.

V usage is TRBV18 and J usage is TRBJ2-5, with 7 bases identical to TRBD1. Trimming cost V 4 bases and J 5 bases; bases outside gene matches: 10. This CDR3 has 15 residues. Germline lookup yields CDR1 KGHSH and CDR2 LQKENI. The CDR3 DNA reads as TGTGCCAGCTCACATCCGGGACAGCGAAGGGAGACCCAGTACTTC. It yields the protein CASSHPGQRRETQYF.

The V call is TRBV7-3, the J call TRBJ1-1; D remains ambiguous. The CDR3 spans 13 residues. The ends were cut back, 5 bases at V and 11 bases at J, with 18 bases in the middle. Per germline, CDR1 SGHTA and CDR2 FQGTGA. The CDR3 region is CASSRTKEGRAFF. The CDR3 nucleotides are TGTGCCAGCAGCCGAACTAAGGAGGGAAGGGCTTTCTTT.

This clone was detected ten times or more. The chain couples TRBV29-1 to TRBJ2-7; 7 bases are a match to TRBD1. Trimming took 5 bases from V and 4 from J; bases not matched to a gene: 5. Germline CDR1 and CDR2: SQVTM and ANQGSEA. CDR3 length: 12 amino acids. The CDR3 is CSVTGEWYEQYF. The CDR3, as DNA: TGCAGCGTTACAGGGGAGTGGTACGAGCAGTACTTC.

V usage is TRBV6-1 and J usage is TRBJ2-7; D remains ambiguous. The V and J ends lost 2 bases and 6 bases respectively, with 17 bases between them. The CDR3 extends over 15 amino acids. Per germline, CDR1 MNHNS and CDR2 SASEGT. The CDR3 spells CASSERPDRPGEQYF. CDR3 bases: TGTGCCAGCAGTGAAAGACCCGACCGGCCGGGCGAGCAGTACTTC.

The chain joins TRBV28 to TRBJ2-4; 9 bases align to TRBD1. Germline V gene data show CDR1 as MDHEN and CDR2 as SYDVKM. V lost 4 bases to trimming and J lost 1 base; unmatched junction nucleotides: 5. This CDR3 has 16 amino acids. CDR3 in DNA: TGTGCCAGCAGTTCAGGACAGGGGTTCGCCAAAAACATTCAGTACTTC. Translating gives CASSSGQGFAKNIQYF.